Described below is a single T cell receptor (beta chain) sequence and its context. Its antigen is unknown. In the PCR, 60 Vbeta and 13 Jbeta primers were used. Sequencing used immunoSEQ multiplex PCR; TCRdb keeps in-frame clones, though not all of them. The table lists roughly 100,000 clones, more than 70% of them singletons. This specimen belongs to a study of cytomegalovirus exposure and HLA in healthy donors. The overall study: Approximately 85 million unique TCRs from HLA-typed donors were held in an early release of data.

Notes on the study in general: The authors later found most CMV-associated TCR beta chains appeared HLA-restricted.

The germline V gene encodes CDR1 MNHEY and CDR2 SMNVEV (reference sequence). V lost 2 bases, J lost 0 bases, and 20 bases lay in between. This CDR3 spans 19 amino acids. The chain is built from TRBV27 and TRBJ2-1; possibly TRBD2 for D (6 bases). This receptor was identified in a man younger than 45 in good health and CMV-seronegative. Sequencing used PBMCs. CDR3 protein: CASSLGRRAAGISYNEQFF. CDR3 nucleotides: TGTGCCAGCAGTTTAGGACGGAGGGCGGCGGGTATCTCCTACAATGAGCAGTTCTTC.